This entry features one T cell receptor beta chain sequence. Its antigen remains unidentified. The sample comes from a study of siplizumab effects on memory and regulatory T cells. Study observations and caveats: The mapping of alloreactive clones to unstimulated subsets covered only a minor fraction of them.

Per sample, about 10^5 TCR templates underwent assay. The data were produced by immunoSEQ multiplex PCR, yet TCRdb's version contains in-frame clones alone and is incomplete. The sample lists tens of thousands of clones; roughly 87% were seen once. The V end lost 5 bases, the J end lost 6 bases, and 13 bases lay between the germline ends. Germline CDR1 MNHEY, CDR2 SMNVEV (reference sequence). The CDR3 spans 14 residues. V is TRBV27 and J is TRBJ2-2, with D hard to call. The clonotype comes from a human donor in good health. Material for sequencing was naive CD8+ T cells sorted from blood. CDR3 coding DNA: TGTGCCAGCAGTAACCGGGCCCTGGCCGGGGAGCTGTTTTTT. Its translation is CASSNRALAGELFF.